The clone carrying this T cell receptor beta chain was detected once. Antigen: not known. With 2 bases clipped from V and 5 bases from J, the junction kept 1 base outside the gene matches. CDR1 and CDR2 from the germline V gene are ENHRY and SYGVKD. The CDR3 sequence is 15 residues long. This entry is derived from a study of cytomegalovirus exposure and HLA in healthy donors. Study-wide results and limits: Later analysis showed TCR association rates varying by HLA locus, highest for DRB1 and lowest for HLA-C. The listing of 160 or so TCR beta chains classed them as cytomegalovirus-associated. Previously analyzed data showed that most TCR beta V segments were productive at a frequency of about 87% or about 30%.

PCR involved 60 Vbeta and 13 Jbeta primers. Per the original data handling: Later, 65 million to 85 million unique TCR beta chains were counted in an analysis, and approximately 10 million of them were shared. The protocol was immunoSEQ multiplex PCR, while the TCRdb copy is restricted to in-frame clones and leaves out a portion. V and J calls and clone size are copied from that table; D and trimming were computed from the DNA. The sample shows some 94,000 clones, about 77% of them seen only once. The V gene is TRBV10-3, the J gene TRBJ2-2; 11 nucleotides agree with TRBD1. Sequenced: PBMCs. The receptor was isolated from a man aged 35-49 years in good health and CMV-seronegative. The DNA for the CDR3 is TGTGCCATCAGTGAGGGGGACAGGGGGACCGGGGAGCTGTTTTTT. It encodes CAISEGDRGTGELFF.